This entry lists 32 T cell receptor beta chains sequenced from one sample in a study of T cell responses to AZD1222 COVID-19 vaccine. Clones were read by immunoSEQ multiplex PCR, and TCRdb kept only the in-frame ones, dropping some. The sample has 90,000 to 130,000 clones; around 81% are singletons. The sequencing here drew on peripheral blood, taken on day 0 of AZD1222 vaccination. The receptors shown here come from an adult in good health.

The J gene is TRBJ1-4, the V gene TRBV5-6; D possibly corresponds to TRBD1 (5 bases). Trimming took 1 base from V and 8 from J, leaving 21 bases between them. The CDR3 is made up of 17 amino acids. Germline CDR1 is SGHDT and CDR2 is YYEEEE. CDR3 residues: CASSLFQGLVLEEKLFF. Written as DNA, the CDR3 is TGTGCCAGCAGCTTGTTTCAGGGTTTAGTCTTGGAAGAAAAACTGTTTTTT. The complete variable domain, with remaining parts taken from reference TRBV5-6 and TRBJ1-4, reads DAGVTQSPTHLIKTRGQQVTLRCSPKSGHDTVSWYQQALGQGPQFIFQYYEEEERQRGNFPDRFSGHQFPNYSSELNVNALLLGDSALYLCASSLFQGLVLEEKLFFGSGTQLSVL.

V gene TRBV7-2 combines with J gene TRBJ2-7; TRBD2 matches 10 bases. CDR1 is SGHTA, CDR2 FQGNSA, per germline. The V and J ends lost 3 bases and 3 bases, in that order; junction bases with no gene match: 2. The CDR3 totals 14 residues. CDR3: CASSFSGGRYEQYF. The CDR3 bases are TGTGCCAGCAGCTTTAGCGGGGGGCGCTACGAGCAGTACTTC. Variable domain in full (rest from reference TRBV7-2 and TRBJ2-7): GAGVSQSPSNKVTEKGKDVELRCDPISGHTALYWYRQSLGQGLEFLIYFQGNSAPDKSGLPSDRFSAERTGGSVSTLTIQRTQQEDSAVYLCASSFSGGRYEQYFGPGTRLTVT.

The chain joins TRBV3-1 (or the pseudogene TRBV3-2) to TRBJ2-3; no definite D call. The CDR3 is 15 amino acids. Germline assignment: CDR1 LGHDT and CDR2 YNNKEL (reference sequence). Trimming left V 6 bases short and J 2 bases short, with 15 bases between. CDR3 DNA: TGTGCCAGCAGTCTCAACTGGAGTCCCACAGATACGCAGTATTTT. Its translation is CASSLNWSPTDTQYF.

The rearrangement joins TRBV6-2 or TRBV6-3 to TRBJ2-7; D gene uncertain. V was cut by 3 bases and J by 6 bases, with 9 bases left in between. CDR3 size: 12 residues. Germline loops: CDR1 MNHEY, CDR2 SVGEGT. The CDR3 bases are TGTGCCAGCAGTTATAGAAGTCTCGAGCAGTACTTC. This encodes CASSYRSLEQYF.

This chain links TRBV20-1 with TRBJ1-5; D remains unclear. Germline V lookup: CDR1 DFQATT, CDR2 SNEGSKA (reference sequence). Between the trimmed V and J ends, which lost 3 bases and 1 base, there was a span of 10 bases. This CDR3 is 14 amino acids long. The CDR3 spells CSASAVQSNQPQHF. The CDR3 bases are TGCAGTGCTAGTGCGGTGCAGAGCAATCAGCCCCAGCATTTT.

J is TRBJ1-6 and V is TRBV6-5; D is undetermined. The CDR3 is made up of 14 amino acids. V was clipped by 6 bases and J by 7 bases, with 13 bases between them. Per germline, CDR1 MNHEY and CDR2 SVGAGI. The CDR3 coding sequence is TGTGCCAGCAGCAAGGAGTTAAAAAATTCACCCCTCCACTTT. Translation: CASSKELKNSPLHF.

This clone was counted only a few times. The chain uses TRBV5-1 and TRBJ1-2, with unresolved D. CDR1 is SGHRS and CDR2 is YFSETQ in the germline V gene. Trimming removed 0 bases at V and 5 bases at J, with 14 bases between. The CDR3 runs to 15 residues. The CDR3 loop reads CASSLESGGPYGYTF. DNA for the CDR3: TGCGCCAGCAGCTTGGAAAGTGGAGGGCCTTATGGCTACACCTTC.

The chain is built from TRBV19 and TRBJ2-3; D is uncertain. V gave up 1 base and J gave up 0 bases, with 11 bases separating them. CDR3 size: 16 residues. Germline V lookup: CDR1 LNHDA, CDR2 SQIVND (reference sequence). CDR3 loop: CASSIVRLLSTDTQYF. The DNA for the CDR3 is TGTGCCAGTAGTATAGTTCGGCTCCTGAGCACAGATACGCAGTATTTT.

The CDR3 DNA sequence: TGTGCCAGCAGGCGACAGGGGGCTAACTATGGCTACACCTTC. Protein sequence: CASRRQGANYGYTF. The gene calls are TRBV28 and TRBJ1-2, with TRBD1 matching 9 bases. The CDR3 covers 14 residues. V was clipped by 6 bases and J by 0 bases; unmatched bases: 2. Germline V CDR1 and CDR2: MDHEN, SYDVKM.

The rearrangement uses TRBV7-2 and TRBJ2-7; D is unclear. V dropped 1 base and J dropped 2 bases, with 6 bases sitting between them. The CDR3 totals 13 residues. Germline loops: CDR1 SGHTA, CDR2 FQGNSA. The CDR3 spells CASSLVFPYEQYF. CDR3 in DNA: TGTGCCAGCAGCTTAGTTTTCCCCTACGAGCAGTACTTC.

The V gene is TRBV6-5, the J gene TRBJ1-6, with TRBD1 matching over 9 bases. The CDR3 has 15 amino acids. The J segment lost 10 bases and the V segment lost 0 bases, leaving 4 bases of the junction unmatched. In germline, CDR1 is MNHEY, CDR2 SVGAGI. CDR3 nucleotides: TGTGCCAGCAGTTACTCGGACAGGGGAGAGTCACCCCTCCACTTT. Its protein is CASSYSDRGESPLHF.

V is TRBV7-2 and J is TRBJ1-2, with D unresolved. The V gene's germline CDR1 is SGHTA and CDR2 FQGNSA. The V end lost 0 bases, the J end lost 5 bases, and 7 bases lay between the germline ends. The CDR3 extends over 13 amino acids. CDR3 region: CASSLAVEYGYTF. The CDR3 DNA follows: TGTGCCAGCAGCTTAGCGGTTGAGTATGGCTACACCTTC.

The chain uses TRBV24-1 and TRBJ1-5; the match to TRBD1 covers 7 bases. This CDR3 has 15 residues. Germline CDR1 and CDR2: KGHDR and SFDVKD. The trim removed 2 bases at V and 11 bases at J, leaving 11 bases unmatched. CDR3 sequence reads: CATSDSEPRTGAQHF. CDR3 coding DNA: TGTGCCACCAGTGATTCGGAACCCCGGACAGGAGCCCAGCATTTT.

V usage is TRBV5-5 and J usage is TRBJ1-6; unclear D gene. The V and J ends lost 1 base and 7 bases respectively, with 12 bases between them. The CDR3 is made up of 15 amino acids. Per germline, CDR1 SGHKS and CDR2 YYEKEE (reference sequence). DNA of the CDR3: TGTGCCAGCAGCTTGCCGGCCCCTCGGAATTCACCCCTCCACTTT. As protein: CASSLPAPRNSPLHF. The whole variable domain, filled in from reference TRBV5-5 and TRBJ1-6, reads DAGVTQSPTHLIKTRGQQVTLRCSPISGHKSVSWYQQVLGQGPQFIFQYYEKEERGRGNFPDRFSARQFPNYSSELNVNALLLGDSALYLCASSLPAPRNSPLHFGNGTRLTVT.

The chain joins TRBV27 to TRBJ2-7; no firm D call. The CDR3 runs 14 residues. Trimming took off 2 bases at V and 0 bases at J, with 8 bases between the two ends. Germline CDR1 reads MNHEY; CDR2 reads SMNVEV (reference sequence). CDR3 in amino acids: CASSLTVLSYEQYF. The CDR3 DNA follows: TGTGCCAGCAGTTTAACAGTTCTCTCCTACGAGCAGTACTTC.

The chain couples TRBV6-4 to TRBJ1-1; 7 positions agree with TRBD1. V shed 6 bases, J shed 4 bases, and the junction held 11 bases outside the gene matches. Germline CDR1 and CDR2: MRHNA and SNTAGT. This CDR3 region has 15 residues. This chain's CDR3 is CASRQTGVLGTEAFF. CDR3 in DNA: TGTGCCAGCAGACAAACAGGGGTTCTGGGCACTGAAGCTTTCTTT.

This clone was recorded only once. The V call is TRBV18, the J call TRBJ2-2; the D is unclear. The CDR3 covers 13 residues. Trimming took off 3 bases at V and 5 bases at J, with 7 bases between the two ends. The germline V gene has CDR1 KGHSH and CDR2 LQKENI. CDR3 amino acids: CASSPMETGELFF. As DNA, the CDR3 is TGTGCCAGCTCACCGATGGAAACCGGGGAGCTGTTTTTT.

The chain employs TRBV27 and TRBJ1-5, with D tentatively TRBD1 (6 bases). Trimming left V 0 bases short and J 6 bases short, with 12 bases between. Germline-derived CDR1 and CDR2 are MNHEY and SMNVEV (reference sequence). The CDR3 consists of 15 residues. CDR3 sequence: CASSLSQGRTQPQHF. DNA for the CDR3: TGTGCCAGCAGTTTATCGCAGGGGCGAACTCAGCCCCAGCATTTT.

CDR3 protein: CASSFQGATEAFF. The CDR3 nucleotides are TGTGCCAGCAGCTTCCAGGGGGCCACTGAAGCTTTCTTT. The chain recombines TRBV27 with TRBJ1-1; 8 bases line up with TRBD1. Trimming took 6 bases from V and 4 from J; bases not matched to a gene: 4. CDR3 length: 13 residues. CDR1 is MNHEY, CDR2 SMNVEV, per germline (reference sequence).

The chain uses TRBV18 and TRBJ2-3, with 10 bases fitting TRBD1. Germline lookup yields CDR1 KGHSH and CDR2 LQKENI. Germline trimming cut 5 bases from V and 4 bases from J; bases unmatched to any gene: 6. This CDR3 is 15 amino acids long. This CDR3 reads CASSAGTGVSDTQYF. In nucleotides, the CDR3 is TGTGCCAGCTCAGCCGGGACAGGGGTTTCAGATACGCAGTATTTT.

The rearrangement joins TRBV27 to TRBJ2-1; 10 nucleotides line up with TRBD1. The CDR3 extends over 14 amino acids. CDR1 is MNHEY and CDR2 is SMNVEV in the germline V gene (reference sequence). The V and J ends lost 4 bases and 6 bases, in that order; junction bases with no gene match: 3. The CDR3 is CASSWDRGPNEQFF. CDR3 nucleotides: TGTGCCAGCAGTTGGGACAGGGGCCCCAATGAGCAGTTCTTC.

A remark on this clone: Other DNA sequences in this sample translate to the same CDR3. V gene TRBV7-2 combines with J gene TRBJ1-1; 8 bases map to TRBD1. Germline CDR1 reads SGHTA; CDR2 reads FQGNSA. The CDR3 runs to 14 residues. The trim removed 8 bases at V and 2 bases at J, leaving 7 bases unmatched. The CDR3 region is CASSLSGGNTEAFF. CDR3 nucleotide sequence: TGTGCCAGCTCCCTATCAGGGGGCAACACTGAAGCTTTCTTT.

This clone appeared a few times. The chain couples TRBV27 to TRBJ1-5, with 7 positions matching TRBD1. Trimming took 7 bases from V and 1 from J; bases not matched to a gene: 7. CDR3 length: 15 amino acids. Germline lookup yields CDR1 MNHEY and CDR2 SMNVEV (reference sequence). CDR3 bases: TGTGCCAGCACCTATACAGGGGCGAGCAATCAGCCCCAGCATTTT. It encodes CASTYTGASNQPQHF.

The CDR3 loop is CASSFESFGSYEQYF. CDR3 DNA: TGTGCCAGCAGCTTTGAGAGTTTTGGTTCCTACGAGCAGTACTTC. The chain has TRBV5-4 and TRBJ2-7; no clear D gene. CDR1 is SGHNT and CDR2 is YYREEE in the germline V gene (reference sequence). The V end lost 2 bases, the J end lost 1 base, and 13 bases lay between the germline ends. This CDR3 has 15 residues.

The chain employs TRBV19 and TRBJ1-3; D may be TRBD1 (5 bases). There are 16 residues in the CDR3. CDR1 is LNHDA and CDR2 is SQIVND in the germline V gene (reference sequence). V was shortened by 7 bases and J by 0 bases, with 16 bases between the two germline ends. The chain's CDR3 is CASTTSRVGSGNTIYF. In nucleotides, the CDR3 is TGTGCCAGTACTACTTCCAGGGTCGGCTCTGGAAACACCATATATTTT.

The chain recombines TRBV10-3 with TRBJ1-1, with D unresolved. V was pared by 2 bases and J by 0 bases, with 7 bases between. This CDR3 region has 14 residues. Germline loops: CDR1 ENHRY, CDR2 SYGVKD. CDR3 DNA: TGTGCCATCAGTGAGGGTAGGGTGAACACTGAAGCTTTCTTT. It codes for CAISEGRVNTEAFF.

This clone appeared a single time. The rearrangement links TRBV12-3 or TRBV12-4 to TRBJ1-2; no clear D. V lost 6 bases and J 0 bases, leaving 8 bases between the germline ends. This CDR3 is 13 amino acids long. The CDR3 is CASSRRTNYGYTF. Here the CDR3 DNA reads TGTGCCAGCAGCCGTAGGACTAACTATGGCTACACCTTC.

The gene calls are TRBV7-9 and TRBJ2-3; D is undetermined. The CDR3 sequence is 12 residues long. Germline V gene data show CDR1 as SEHNR and CDR2 as FQNEAQ (reference sequence). Trimming stripped 3 bases from V and 4 bases from J, with 5 bases between. The CDR3 region is CASSFGADTQYF. The CDR3 bases are TGTGCCAGCAGCTTCGGAGCAGATACGCAGTATTTT. Supplemented by reference TRBV7-9 and TRBJ2-3, the full variable domain reads DTGVSQNPRHKITKRGQNVTFRCDPISEHNRLYWYRQTLGQGPEFLTYFQNEAQLEKSRLLSDRFSAERPKGSFSTLEIQRTEQGDSAMYLCASSFGADTQYFGPGTRLTVL.

V gene TRBV12-3 or TRBV12-4 combines with J gene TRBJ2-4; D is unclear. There are 11 residues in the CDR3. V lost 6 bases and J lost 7, with 7 bases in between. This CDR3 reads CASSLRNIQYF. The CDR3 DNA is TGTGCCAGCAGCCTTCGGAACATTCAGTACTTC.

The chain combines TRBV19 with TRBJ1-5, with 7 bases fitting TRBD1. This CDR3 is 15 amino acids long. Germline lookup yields CDR1 LNHDA and CDR2 SQIVND (reference sequence). Trimming removed 6 bases from V and 1 base from J; junction bases left unmatched: 6. CDR3 residues: CASRAGGLSNQPQHF. CDR3 DNA sequence: TGTGCCAGTAGAGCAGGGGGTTTGAGCAATCAGCCCCAGCATTTT. Filled out from reference TRBV19 and TRBJ1-5, the complete variable domain reads DGGITQSPKYLFRKEGQNVTLSCEQNLNHDAMYWYRQDPGQGLRLIYYSQIVNDFQKGDIAEGYSVSREKKESFPLTVTSAQKNPTAFYLCASRAGGLSNQPQHFGDGTRLSIL.

This chain links TRBV18 with TRBJ2-1; 8 bases match TRBD1. This CDR3 is 15 amino acids long. The germline gives CDR1 KGHSH, CDR2 LQKENI. Losses at the gene ends were 2 bases for V and 10 bases for J; bases not matched to a gene: 10. DNA for the CDR3: TGTGCCAGCTCACCAGAAGGCCAGGGGGCTGGCGAGCAGTTCTTC. Protein sequence: CASSPEGQGAGEQFF.

This clone appeared a single time. The rearrangement joins TRBV18 to TRBJ2-5, with D tentatively TRBD2 (6 bases). The length of the CDR3 is 17 residues. The germline gives CDR1 KGHSH, CDR2 LQKENI. Trimming left V 3 bases short and J 1 base short, with 18 bases between. The CDR3 is CASSPPRGREIQETQYF. As DNA, the CDR3 is TGTGCCAGCTCACCCCCGAGGGGTCGGGAGATCCAAGAGACCCAGTACTTC.